This TCR beta chain was retrieved from a study of shared clonotypes between healthy human individuals. Turning to the study itself: Donors had three CD4 naive, three CD4 memory, two CD8 naive and one CD8 memory plate apiece.

Over several immunoSEQ plates, each subset's genomic DNA was distributed in even portions. How the authors handled the data: Junction-only sequences without quality scores were provided by ImmunoSEQ, so filtering was different. The assay was immunoSEQ multiplex PCR, and TCRdb's table has in-frame clones only and misses some. V and J calls and clone size follow that table, whereas D and trimming were derived from the DNA. The table shows about 730,000 clones, with approximately 77% occurring only once. CDR1 is KGHSH, CDR2 LQKENI, per germline. The CDR3 consists of 13 residues. V lost 6 bases to trimming and J lost 6 bases; unmatched junction nucleotides: 8.

This rearrangement joins TRBV18 to TRBJ2-7, with 7 bases aligning to TRBD2. Sequenced material: memory CD4+ T cells sorted from blood. Stated subset: CD45RA-negative fraction. This receptor was identified in a woman in her 30s in good health. The CDR3 is CASSGEGPLEQYF. The CDR3 bases are TGTGCCAGCTCGGGGGAGGGCCCTCTCGAGCAGTACTTC.